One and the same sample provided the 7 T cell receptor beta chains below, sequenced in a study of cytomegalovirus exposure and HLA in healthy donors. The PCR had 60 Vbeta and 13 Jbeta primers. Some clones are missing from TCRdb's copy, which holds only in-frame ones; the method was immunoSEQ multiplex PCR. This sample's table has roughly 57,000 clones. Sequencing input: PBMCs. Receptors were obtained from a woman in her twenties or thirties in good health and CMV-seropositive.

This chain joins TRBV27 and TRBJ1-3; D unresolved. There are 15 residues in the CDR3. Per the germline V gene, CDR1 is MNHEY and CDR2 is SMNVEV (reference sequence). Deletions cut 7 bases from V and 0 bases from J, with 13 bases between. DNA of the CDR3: TGTGCCAGCACCGATTGGGCGGGCTCTGGAAACACCATATATTTT. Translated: CASTDWAGSGNTIYF.

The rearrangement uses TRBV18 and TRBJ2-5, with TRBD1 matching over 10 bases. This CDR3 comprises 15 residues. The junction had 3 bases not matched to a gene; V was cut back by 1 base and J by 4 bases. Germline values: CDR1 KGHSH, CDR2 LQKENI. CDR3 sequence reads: CASSPLRDRGETQYF. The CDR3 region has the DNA TGTGCCAGCTCACCACTAAGGGACAGGGGAGAGACCCAGTACTTC.

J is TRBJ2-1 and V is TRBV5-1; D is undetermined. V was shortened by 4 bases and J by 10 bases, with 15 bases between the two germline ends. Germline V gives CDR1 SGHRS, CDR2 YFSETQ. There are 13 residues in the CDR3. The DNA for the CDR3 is TGCGCCAGCAGCCTAGGAAAGAAATCGGAGCAGTTCTTC. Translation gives CASSLGKKSEQFF.

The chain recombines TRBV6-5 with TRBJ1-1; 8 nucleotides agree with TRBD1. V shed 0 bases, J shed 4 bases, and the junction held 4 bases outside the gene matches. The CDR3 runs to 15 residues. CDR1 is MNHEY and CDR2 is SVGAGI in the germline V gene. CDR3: CASSYSYRGGTEAFF. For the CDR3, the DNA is TGTGCCAGCAGTTACTCGTACAGGGGGGGCACTGAAGCTTTCTTT.

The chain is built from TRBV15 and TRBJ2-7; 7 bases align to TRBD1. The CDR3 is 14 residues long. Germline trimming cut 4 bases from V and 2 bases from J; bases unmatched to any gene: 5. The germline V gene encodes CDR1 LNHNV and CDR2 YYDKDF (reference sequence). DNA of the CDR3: TGTGCCACCAGCACCGACAGGGCGGCCTACGAGCAGTACTTC. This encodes CATSTDRAAYEQYF.

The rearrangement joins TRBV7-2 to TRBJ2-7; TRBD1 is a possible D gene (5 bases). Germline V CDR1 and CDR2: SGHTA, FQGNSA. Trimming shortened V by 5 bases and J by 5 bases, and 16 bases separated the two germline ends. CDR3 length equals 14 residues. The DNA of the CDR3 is TGTGCCAGCAGCCCCAGGGCAGGTTCCCACGAGCAGTACTTC. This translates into CASSPRAGSHEQYF.

Here the CDR3 DNA reads TGTGCCAGCATGGGGCGCGGGGGCGGTACTGAAGCTTTCTTT. Protein: CASMGRGGGTEAFF. This chain connects TRBV6-5 to TRBJ1-1, with D possibly being TRBD1 (6 bases). Between the trimmed V and J ends, which lost 7 bases and 5 bases, there was a span of 17 bases. This CDR3 comprises 14 residues. Germline-derived CDR1 and CDR2 are MNHEY and SVGAGI.